The source of this T cell receptor beta chain is a study of T-cell reconstitution after alpha-beta-depleted transplantation in children. A library of TCRbeta sequences, prepared with unique molecular identifiers, was generated. TCRdb analysed the PCR reads with MiXCR anew, one entry per CDR3 protein. The table lists approximately 270,000 distinct CDR3 sequences, nearly 10% of them singletons, with 10% in the top ten. This clonotype appeared many times. V was trimmed by 6 bases and J by 5 bases, leaving 11 bases between them. CDR3 size: 13 residues. This sequence was found in a human donor who donated a stem cell graft to a child with SCID. Sequenced here: PBMCs from the stem cell graft donor, sampled from the stem cell graft. The chain has TRBV12-3 or TRBV12-4 and TRBJ2-1; perhaps TRBD2 as D (5 bases). The CDR3 is CASSVTSDNEQFF. The CDR3 DNA is TGTGCCAGCAGCGTAACTAGTGACAATGAGCAGTTCTTC.